This TCR beta chain was identified in a study of identical twins. This CDR3 is built from 19 residues. V was clipped by 3 bases and J by 3 bases; unmatched bases: 16. Overall study findings and caveats: The study drew conclusions from cross-sectional statistical analysis, not from following the same donors. Cord blood beta clonotypes that were abundant carried fewer insertions, and memory repertoires showed no such trend.

This clonotype was seen only a few times. Its antigen is not identified. MiXCR was run by TCRdb on the 5' RACE reads, yielding one entry per CDR3 protein. The sample comprises 500,000 to 650,000 distinct CDR3 sequences, roughly 6.6% of which are singletons, and roughly 1.6% rests with the top ten. These data also formed part of another study, on yellow fever vaccine responses in identical twins.

The origin of this receptor is a woman between 18 and 30 years old in good health. What was sequenced was PBMCs. The chain couples TRBV12-3 or TRBV12-4 to TRBJ2-1, with TRBD1 matching over 8 bases. The CDR3 protein is CASSFSGTGRGVRYNEQFF. The CDR3 DNA reads as TGTGCCAGCAGTTTCAGTGGGACAGGTAGGGGGGTACGCTACAATGAGCAGTTCTTC.